The subject of this entry is one T cell receptor (beta chain). Antigen unknown. The data originate from a study of blood T cells in healthy people across ages. Study observations and caveats: Diversity figures based on one million T cells were deemed too low. Versus aged donors, long-lived donors had higher diversity and more naive CD4+ cells. Unsorted PBMC input precluded a conclusive naive versus antigen-experienced comparison.

For the second PCR, which ran for 7 to 11 cycles, a sample-barcoded 5' primer and a J-beta primer mix were used. TCRdb reprocessed the 5' RACE reads via MiXCR and lists one record per CDR3 protein. The repertoire consists of 630,000 or so distinct CDR3 sequences, with about 30% occurring once and the leading ten covering just over 15%. The receptor was isolated from a woman older than 75 in good health. Sequencing used blood.

The CDR3: CASSYSVGNPYEQYF. The CDR3 nucleotides are TGTGCCAGCAGTTACTCAGTCGGCAATCCCTACGAGCAGTACTTC. The chain is built from TRBV6-5 and TRBJ2-7; D is unresolved. Germline-derived CDR1 and CDR2 are MNHEY and SVGAGI. The CDR3 length is 15 residues. V lost 0 bases and J 2 bases, leaving 11 bases between the germline ends.